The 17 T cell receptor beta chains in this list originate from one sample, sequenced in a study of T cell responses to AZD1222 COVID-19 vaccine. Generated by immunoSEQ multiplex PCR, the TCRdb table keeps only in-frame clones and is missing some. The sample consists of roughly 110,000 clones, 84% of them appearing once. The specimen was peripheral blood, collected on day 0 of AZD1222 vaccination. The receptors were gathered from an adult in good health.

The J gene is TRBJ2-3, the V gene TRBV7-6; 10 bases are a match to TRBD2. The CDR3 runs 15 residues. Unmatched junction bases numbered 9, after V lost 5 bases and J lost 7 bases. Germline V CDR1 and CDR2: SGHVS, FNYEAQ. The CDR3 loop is CASSTSGGALNTQYF. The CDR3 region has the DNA TGTGCCAGCAGCACGAGCGGGGGGGCCTTAAATACGCAGTATTTT.

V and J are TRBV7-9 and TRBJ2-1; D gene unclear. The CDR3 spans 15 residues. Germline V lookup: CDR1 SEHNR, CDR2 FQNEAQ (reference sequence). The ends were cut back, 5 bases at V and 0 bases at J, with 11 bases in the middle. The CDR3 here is CASSDRLSSYNEQFF. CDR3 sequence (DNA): TGTGCCAGCAGCGACCGACTCAGCTCCTACAATGAGCAGTTCTTC. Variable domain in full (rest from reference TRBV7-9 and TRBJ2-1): DTGVSQNPRHKITKRGQNVTFRCDPISEHNRLYWYRQTLGQGPEFLTYFQNEAQLEKSRLLSDRFSAERPKGSFSTLEIQRTEQGDSAMYLCASSDRLSSYNEQFFGPGTRLTVL.

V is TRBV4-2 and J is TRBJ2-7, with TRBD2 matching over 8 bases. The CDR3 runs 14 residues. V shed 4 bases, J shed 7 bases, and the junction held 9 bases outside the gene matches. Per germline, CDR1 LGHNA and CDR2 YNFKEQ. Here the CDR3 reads CASSLPGGAGEQYF. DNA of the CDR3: TGTGCCAGCAGCCTCCCGGGGGGGGCAGGGGAGCAGTACTTC.

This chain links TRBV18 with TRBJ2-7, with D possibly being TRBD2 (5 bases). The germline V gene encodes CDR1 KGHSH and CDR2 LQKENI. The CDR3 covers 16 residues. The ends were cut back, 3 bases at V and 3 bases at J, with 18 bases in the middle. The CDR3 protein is CASSPRFVSGGYEQYF. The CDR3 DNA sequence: TGTGCCAGCTCACCTCGGTTCGTGAGCGGCGGCTACGAGCAGTACTTC.

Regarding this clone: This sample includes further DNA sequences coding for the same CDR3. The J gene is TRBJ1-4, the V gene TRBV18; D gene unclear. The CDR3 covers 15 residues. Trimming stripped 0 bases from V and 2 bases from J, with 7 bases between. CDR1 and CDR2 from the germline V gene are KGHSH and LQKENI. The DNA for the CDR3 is TGTGCCAGCTCACCACCGGGCCGGACTAATGAAAAACTGTTTTTT. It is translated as CASSPPGRTNEKLFF.

The CDR3 region has the DNA TGCGCCAGCAGCCATGTTCGGAGCGGATATTACAATGAGCAGTTCTTC. It translates to CASSHVRSGYYNEQFF. The rearrangement joins TRBV4-3 to TRBJ2-1; D may be TRBD2 (5 bases). This CDR3 comprises 16 residues. Germline values: CDR1 LGHNA, CDR2 YSLEER. V gave up 3 bases and J gave up 4 bases, with 16 bases separating them.

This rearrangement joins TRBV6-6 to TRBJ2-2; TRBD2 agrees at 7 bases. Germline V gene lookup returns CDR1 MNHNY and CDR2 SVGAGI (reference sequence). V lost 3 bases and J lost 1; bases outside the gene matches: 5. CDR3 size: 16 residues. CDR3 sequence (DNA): TGTGCCAGCAGTTATTTCCCTAGCGGGAACACCGGGGAGCTGTTTTTT. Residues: CASSYFPSGNTGELFF.

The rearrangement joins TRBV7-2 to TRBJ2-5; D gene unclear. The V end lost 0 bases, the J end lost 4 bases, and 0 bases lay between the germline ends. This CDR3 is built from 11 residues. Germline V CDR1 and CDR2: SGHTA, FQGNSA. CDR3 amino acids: CASSLAETQYF. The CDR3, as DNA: TGTGCCAGCAGCTTAGCAGAGACCCAGTACTTC.

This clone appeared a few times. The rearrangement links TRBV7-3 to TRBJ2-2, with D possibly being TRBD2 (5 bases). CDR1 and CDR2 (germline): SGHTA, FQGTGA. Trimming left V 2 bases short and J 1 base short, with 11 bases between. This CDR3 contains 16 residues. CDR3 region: CASSLHAAGNTGELFF. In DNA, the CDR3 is TGTGCCAGCAGCTTACACGCTGCGGGGAACACCGGGGAGCTGTTTTTT.

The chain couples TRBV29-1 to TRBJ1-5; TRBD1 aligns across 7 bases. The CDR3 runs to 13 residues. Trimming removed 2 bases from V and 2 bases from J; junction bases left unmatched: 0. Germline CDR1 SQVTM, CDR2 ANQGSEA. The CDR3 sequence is CSVETGGNQPQHF. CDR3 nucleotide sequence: TGCAGCGTTGAAACAGGGGGCAATCAGCCCCAGCATTTT. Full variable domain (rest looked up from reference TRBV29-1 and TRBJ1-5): SAVISQKPSRDICQRGTSLTIQCQVDSQVTMMFWYRQQPGQSLTLIATANQGSEATYESGFVIDKFPISRPNLTFSTLTVSNMSPEDSSIYLCSVETGGNQPQHFGDGTRLSIL.

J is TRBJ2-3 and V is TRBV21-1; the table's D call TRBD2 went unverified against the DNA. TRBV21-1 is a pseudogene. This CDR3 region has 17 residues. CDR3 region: CASSSQFREVNTDTQYF. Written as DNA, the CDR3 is TGTGCCAGCAGCTCCCAGTTTAGGGAGGTCAACACAGATACGCAGTATTTT.

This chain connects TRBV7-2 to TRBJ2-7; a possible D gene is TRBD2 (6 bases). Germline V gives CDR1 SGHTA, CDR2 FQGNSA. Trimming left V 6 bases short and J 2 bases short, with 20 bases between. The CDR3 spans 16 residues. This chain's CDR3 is CASSLEGQGGPYEQYF. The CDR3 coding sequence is TGTGCCAGCAGTCTGGAGGGCCAGGGTGGGCCCTACGAGCAGTACTTC.

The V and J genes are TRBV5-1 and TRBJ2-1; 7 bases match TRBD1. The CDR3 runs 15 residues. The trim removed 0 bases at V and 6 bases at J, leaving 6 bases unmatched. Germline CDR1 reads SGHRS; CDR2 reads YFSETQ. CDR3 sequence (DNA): TGCGCCAGCAGCTTGGCCCAATCAGGGGGCAATGAGCAGTTCTTC. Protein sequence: CASSLAQSGGNEQFF. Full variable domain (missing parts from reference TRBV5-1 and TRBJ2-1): KAGVTQTPRYLIKTRGQQVTLSCSPISGHRSVSWYQQTPGQGLQFLFEYFSETQRNKGNFPGRFSGRQFSNSRSEMNVSTLELGDSALYLCASSLAQSGGNEQFFGPGTRLTVL.

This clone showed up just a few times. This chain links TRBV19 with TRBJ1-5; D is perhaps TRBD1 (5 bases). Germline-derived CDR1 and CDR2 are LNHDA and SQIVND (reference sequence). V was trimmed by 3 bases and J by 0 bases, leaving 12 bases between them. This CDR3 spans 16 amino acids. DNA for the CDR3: TGTGCCAGTAGTATGGCAGGGCTTTATAGCAATCAGCCCCAGCATTTT. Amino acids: CASSMAGLYSNQPQHF.

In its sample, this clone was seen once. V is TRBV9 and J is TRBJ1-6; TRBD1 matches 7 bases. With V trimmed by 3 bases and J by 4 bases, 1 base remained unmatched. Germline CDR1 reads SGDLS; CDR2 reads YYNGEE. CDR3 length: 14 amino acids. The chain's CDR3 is CASSAGQYNSPLHF. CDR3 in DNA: TGTGCCAGCAGCGCGGGACAGTATAATTCACCCCTCCACTTT.

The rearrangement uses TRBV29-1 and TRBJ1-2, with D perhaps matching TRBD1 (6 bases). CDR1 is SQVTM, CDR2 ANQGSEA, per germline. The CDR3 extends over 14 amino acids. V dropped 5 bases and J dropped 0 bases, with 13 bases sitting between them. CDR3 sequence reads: CSVQAGEANYGYTF. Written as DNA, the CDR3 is TGCAGCGTTCAGGCAGGGGAGGCTAACTATGGCTACACCTTC.

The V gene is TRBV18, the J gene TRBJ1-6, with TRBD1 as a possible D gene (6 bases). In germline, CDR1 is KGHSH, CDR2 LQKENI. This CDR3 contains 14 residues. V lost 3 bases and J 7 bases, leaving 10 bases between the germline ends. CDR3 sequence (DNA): TGTGCCAGCTCACCCGACAGGACCAATTCACCCCTCCACTTT. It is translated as CASSPDRTNSPLHF.